The 23 T cell receptor beta chains reported below all come from one sample, sequenced in a study of CD8 T cells in Susac syndrome. Random-hexamer reverse transcription was applied to about 0.45 to 1 ug RNA. TCRdb re-called the immunoSEQ multiplex PCR reads with MiXCR, one entry per CDR3 protein. This repertoire shows 330,000 or so distinct CDR3 sequences, over 75% found once; its top ten account for around 0.18%. Material: CD8+ T cells from PBMCs. Receptors originate from a human donor with multiple sclerosis.

This clonotype was picked up a small number of times. This chain uses TRBV9 with TRBJ1-6, with D unresolved. This CDR3 region has 13 residues. The germline V and J ends were trimmed by 4 bases and 6 bases, with 8 bases remaining between them. The germline gives CDR1 SGDLS, CDR2 YYNGEE. The CDR3 reads CASSPTFNSPLHF. CDR3 nucleotides: TGTGCCAGCAGCCCCACCTTTAATTCACCCCTCCACTTT.

The CDR3 here is CASTTGQGISYEQYF. The CDR3 bases are TGTGCCAGTACTACGGGACAGGGAATCTCCTACGAGCAGTACTTC. The rearrangement joins TRBV19 to TRBJ2-7, with TRBD1 identical over 9 bases. This CDR3 spans 15 amino acids. After removal of 7 bases from V and 0 bases from J, the junction contained 7 bases not matched to a gene. The germline gives CDR1 LNHDA, CDR2 SQIVND (reference sequence). The entire variable domain, with the rest obtained from reference TRBV19 and TRBJ2-7, is as follows: DGGITQSPKYLFRKEGQNVTLSCEQNLNHDAMYWYRQDPGQGLRLIYYSQIVNDFQKGDIAEGYSVSREKKESFPLTVTSAQKNPTAFYLCASTTGQGISYEQYFGPGTRLTVT.

The CDR3 DNA sequence: TGTGCCAGCGCAACAGGGGTCCAAGAGACCCAGTACTTC. It encodes CASATGVQETQYF. The chain is built from TRBV6-1 and TRBJ2-5, with 7 bases identical to TRBD1. With V trimmed by 8 bases and J by 1 base, 4 bases remained unmatched. The germline CDR1 and CDR2 sequences are MNHNS and SASEGT. The CDR3 runs to 13 residues.

The CDR3 loop is CASSEPGADTQYF. The CDR3 bases are TGTGCCAGCAGCGAGCCAGGGGCAGATACGCAGTATTTT. The V gene is TRBV7-2, the J gene TRBJ2-3; maybe TRBD1 (6 bases). V was trimmed by 5 bases and J by 4 bases, leaving 10 bases between them. The CDR3 consists of 13 residues. The germline CDR1 and CDR2 sequences are SGHTA and FQGNSA.

The chain is built from TRBV25-1 and TRBJ2-1; TRBD1 matches at 7 bases. The CDR3 extends over 14 amino acids. Germline trimming cut 7 bases from V and 5 bases from J; bases unmatched to any gene: 8. Germline CDR1 reads MGHDK; CDR2 reads SYGVNS. The CDR3 protein is CASNPEQGDNEQFF. CDR3 DNA sequence: TGTGCCAGCAACCCTGAGCAGGGGGACAATGAGCAGTTCTTC.

The chain is built from TRBV6-2 or TRBV6-3 and TRBJ1-1; tentative D call: TRBD1 (5 bases). Germline assignment: CDR1 MNHEY and CDR2 SVGEGT. V gave up 0 bases and J gave up 1 base, with 9 bases separating them. The CDR3 covers 15 residues. CDR3 protein: CASSYSTEANTEAFF. The DNA of the CDR3 is TGTGCCAGCAGTTACTCGACAGAGGCGAACACTGAAGCTTTCTTT.

The V call is TRBV7-8, the J call TRBJ2-7; no definite D call. This CDR3 comprises 14 residues. Germline V gene data show CDR1 as SGHVS and CDR2 as FQNEAQ. The V end lost 4 bases, the J end lost 2 bases, and 12 bases lay between the germline ends. DNA of the CDR3: TGTGCCAGCAGCTCCCTGTGGGGTACCTACGAGCAGTACTTC. Translated: CASSSLWGTYEQYF.

A single count supports this clonotype. The rearrangement uses TRBV12-3 or TRBV12-4 and TRBJ1-5; D uncertain. V lost 7 bases and J 2 bases, leaving 15 bases between the germline ends. The CDR3 has 15 amino acids. The CDR3 coding sequence is TGTGCCAGCACCCGGGGAGGCTATGGCAATCAGCCCCAGCATTTT. It translates to CASTRGGYGNQPQHF.

This chain connects TRBV15 to TRBJ2-7; TRBD1 matches 10 bases. Germline assignment: CDR1 LNHNV and CDR2 YYDKDF (reference sequence). The CDR3 extends over 18 amino acids. Trimming cost V 3 bases and J 2 bases; bases outside gene matches: 13. The CDR3 region is CATSRTDRGSFNPYEQYF. CDR3 DNA: TGTGCCACCAGCAGGACGGACAGGGGGTCCTTTAATCCCTACGAGCAGTACTTC.

The J gene is TRBJ1-5, the V gene TRBV30; D uncertain. Trimming pared 3 bases from V and 0 bases from J, leaving 12 bases between. Germline CDR1 reads GTSNPN; CDR2 reads SVGIG (reference sequence). The CDR3 sequence is 15 residues long. This CDR3 is CAWSVGPYSNQPQHF. In nucleotides, the CDR3 is TGTGCCTGGAGCGTAGGTCCCTATAGCAATCAGCCCCAGCATTTT. Full variable domain (rest looked up from reference TRBV30 and TRBJ1-5): SQTIHQWPATLVQPVGSPLSLECTVEGTSNPNLYWYRQAAGRGLQLLFYSVGIGQISSEVPQNLSASRPQDRQFILSSKKLLLSDSGFYLCAWSVGPYSNQPQHFGDGTRLSIL.

V gene TRBV20-1 combines with J gene TRBJ2-7; 7 nucleotides match TRBD2. Germline CDR1 DFQATT, CDR2 SNEGSKA (reference sequence). This CDR3 has 15 amino acids. V dropped 6 bases and J dropped 2; count of bases not matched to a gene: 13. CDR3 DNA: TGCAGTGCCTACGTCCTCCTAGCGGTTACCTACGAGCAGTACTTC. This encodes CSAYVLLAVTYEQYF.

V is TRBV19 and J is TRBJ1-2, with D unclear. The CDR3 has 15 residues. Looked up from germline, CDR1 is LNHDA and CDR2 is SQIVND (reference sequence). Trimming left V 1 base short and J 5 bases short, with 14 bases between. CDR3 nucleotides: TGTGCCAGTAGTATAGGGACGAGGTCCGGATATGGCTACACCTTC. Its protein is CASSIGTRSGYGYTF. The full variable domain, in which reference TRBV19 and TRBJ1-2 provide the parts outside the CDR3, is DGGITQSPKYLFRKEGQNVTLSCEQNLNHDAMYWYRQDPGQGLRLIYYSQIVNDFQKGDIAEGYSVSREKKESFPLTVTSAQKNPTAFYLCASSIGTRSGYGYTFGSGTRLTVV.

The table lists this clonotype with a count of one. The chain couples TRBV13 to TRBJ1-1, with a weak D call TRBD1 (5 bases). Trimming cost V 3 bases and J 0 bases, with 14 bases left between them. In germline, CDR1 is PRHDT, CDR2 FYEKMQ (reference sequence). The CDR3 spans 16 residues. As DNA, the CDR3 is TGTGCCAGCAGCTTGGGGGGGGAGCCGCTGAACACTGAAGCTTTCTTT. It is translated as CASSLGGEPLNTEAFF.

The rearrangement links TRBV10-3 to TRBJ2-7; tentatively, D is TRBD1 (5 bases). Trimming pared 4 bases from V and 2 bases from J, leaving 9 bases between. The CDR3 consists of 13 residues. Germline V gene lookup returns CDR1 ENHRY and CDR2 SYGVKD. CDR3 coding DNA: TGTGCCATCAGTGGACAGAACCCCTACGAGCAGTACTTC. Protein: CAISGQNPYEQYF.

The J gene is TRBJ2-7, the V gene TRBV6-1, with no clear D. Per the germline V gene, CDR1 is MNHNS and CDR2 is SASEGT. V lost 4 bases to trimming and J lost 3 bases, with 10 bases between them. The CDR3 spans 13 residues. CDR3 in DNA: TGTGCCAGCAGTGTTGTAGGGAACTACGAGCAGTACTTC. Its protein product is CASSVVGNYEQYF.

The chain carries TRBV28 and TRBJ2-7; D ambiguous. Germline V CDR1 and CDR2: MDHEN, SYDVKM. The CDR3 has 16 residues. Trimming shortened V by 5 bases and J by 4 bases, and 21 bases separated the two germline ends. The CDR3 reads CASSPLGSIRPYEQYF. The CDR3 DNA reads TGTGCCAGCAGTCCCCTTGGTTCTATCCGGCCTTACGAGCAGTACTTC.

The chain links TRBV6-2 or TRBV6-3 to TRBJ2-3, with TRBD1 matching 10 bases. The germline V gene has CDR1 MNHEY and CDR2 SVGEGT. There are 15 residues in the CDR3. V was clipped by 2 bases and J by 4 bases; unmatched bases: 3. CDR3 region: CASSYQGQGSDTQYF. CDR3 nucleotide sequence: TGTGCCAGCAGTTACCAGGGACAGGGGTCAGATACGCAGTATTTT.

The chain combines TRBV5-4 with TRBJ1-2; tentatively, D is TRBD1 (5 bases). The CDR3 has 15 amino acids. The germline V and J ends were trimmed by 1 base and 2 bases, with 12 bases remaining between them. CDR1 is SGHNT, CDR2 YYREEE, per germline (reference sequence). CDR3 region: CASSLSGSGNYGYTF. CDR3 sequence (DNA): TGTGCCAGCAGCTTGTCAGGGAGCGGGAACTATGGCTACACCTTC.

This clonotype was counted a single time. One end of the junction varies from germline; a read error may be responsible. This chain connects TRBV12-3 or TRBV12-4 to TRBJ2-1, with 7 bases fitting TRBD2. This CDR3 has 14 residues. The CDR3 sequence is CVSTRAGAHNEQFF. CDR3 in DNA: TGTGTCAGCACCCGTGCGGGAGCCCACAATGAGCAGTTCTTC.

The V and J genes are TRBV20-1 and TRBJ2-1, with 10 bases aligning to TRBD2. The V gene end was trimmed by 4 bases and the J gene end by 9 bases; junction bases not matched to a gene: 6. The CDR3 totals 13 residues. Germline loops: CDR1 DFQATT, CDR2 SNEGSKA (reference sequence). The CDR3 is CSAKGLAFFEQFF. CDR3 bases: TGCAGTGCTAAGGGACTAGCGTTCTTTGAGCAGTTCTTC.

This chain links TRBV7-9 with TRBJ2-7, with D hard to call. The CDR3 length is 12 residues. In germline, CDR1 is SEHNR, CDR2 FQNEAQ (reference sequence). V was shortened by 5 bases and J by 5 bases, with 10 bases between the two germline ends. The CDR3 sequence: CASSGSMHEQYF. CDR3 nucleotide sequence: TGTGCCAGCAGCGGTTCGATGCACGAGCAGTACTTC.

The J gene is TRBJ2-2, the V gene TRBV25-1, with 9 bases fitting TRBD1. The germline CDR1 and CDR2 sequences are MGHDK and SYGVNS. Unmatched junction bases numbered 6, after V lost 4 bases and J lost 6 bases. The CDR3 length is 15 residues. CDR3 amino acids: CASSAYRTGAGELFF. In DNA, the CDR3 is TGTGCCAGCAGTGCTTACCGGACAGGGGCCGGGGAGCTGTTTTTT. Full variable domain (missing parts from reference TRBV25-1 and TRBJ2-2): EADIYQTPRYLVIGTGKKITLECSQTMGHDKMYWYQQDPGMELHLIHYSYGVNSTEKGDLSSESTVSRIRTEHFPLTLESARPSHTSQYLCASSAYRTGAGELFFGEGSRLTVL.

The rearrangement joins TRBV20-1 to TRBJ2-7; 11 positions match TRBD1. Unmatched junction bases numbered 11, after V lost 2 bases and J lost 2 bases. CDR3 length: 17 amino acids. CDR1 and CDR2 from the germline V gene are DFQATT and SNEGSKA (reference sequence). The CDR3 nucleotides read TGCAGTGCTAGACCTAGGGACAGGGGGGGGCTAGCCTACGAGCAGTACTTC. Translating it yields CSARPRDRGGLAYEQYF.